A selection of T cell receptor beta chains follows, all from one sample in a study of OX40 agonist ivuxolimab in advanced cancers. Assay: immunoSEQ multiplex PCR; the TCRdb copy retains only in-frame clones and omits some. The data hold roughly 99,000 clones, with approximately 89% observed a single time. The sequenced sample was CD4+ or CD8+ T cells sorted from blood, obtained in a trial of the OX40 agonist ivuxolimab. The receptors were sampled from an adult with an advanced solid tumor such as melanoma, head and neck, liver or kidney cancer. The CDR3 runs from the conserved cysteine through the conserved F or W. Each record gives: clone size, J gene, D gene, V gene, CDR3 protein, CDR3 DNA. A D gene is named only where the DNA matches it firmly. Where a row states a size, it is once, few, many or the class of an expanded clone; other rows omit it.

clone size: once; J gene: TRBJ1-5; D gene: .; V gene: TRBV28; CDR3 protein: CASSLGWTGNQPQHF; CDR3 DNA: TGTGCCAGCAGTTTAGGCTGGACAGGCAATCAGCCCCAGCATTTT
clone size: .; J gene: TRBJ2-1; D gene: TRBD2; V gene: TRBV6-1; CDR3 protein: CASSGTSSYNEQFF; CDR3 DNA: TGTGCCAGCAGCGGGACTAGCTCTTACAATGAGCAGTTCTTC
clone size: few; J gene: TRBJ1-5; D gene: .; V gene: TRBV18; CDR3 protein: CASSPNHNSNQPQHF; CDR3 DNA: TGTGCCAGCTCACCGAACCACAATAGCAATCAGCCCCAGCATTTT
clone size: .; J gene: TRBJ2-1; D gene: .; V gene: TRBV11-3; CDR3 protein: CASSASLGNEQFF; CDR3 DNA: TGTGCCAGCAGCGCATCGTTGGGCAATGAGCAGTTCTTC
clone size: .; J gene: TRBJ2-7; D gene: .; V gene: TRBV19; CDR3 protein: CASSIAAGSDYEQYF; CDR3 DNA: TGTGCCAGTAGTATAGCGGCGGGGTCAGACTACGAGCAGTACTTC
clone size: once; J gene: TRBJ2-1; D gene: TRBD1; V gene: TRBV7-9; CDR3 protein: CASSPGTAYNEQFF; CDR3 DNA: TGTGCCAGCAGCCCCGGGACAGCCTACAATGAGCAGTTCTTC
clone size: .; J gene: TRBJ1-5; D gene: .; V gene: TRBV19; CDR3 protein: CASTTAPSSFNQPQHF; CDR3 DNA: TGTGCCAGTACCACCGCCCCGAGCAGTTTCAATCAGCCCCAGCATTTT
clone size: .; J gene: TRBJ2-2; D gene: .; V gene: TRBV28; CDR3 protein: CASSFWRANTGELFF; CDR3 DNA: TGTGCCAGCAGTTTTTGGCGGGCCAACACCGGGGAGCTGTTTTTT
clone size: .; J gene: TRBJ1-2; D gene: .; V gene: TRBV2; CDR3 protein: CASSLGEYGYTF; CDR3 DNA: TGTGCCAGCTCTCTAGGGGAGTATGGCTACACCTTC
clone size: .; J gene: TRBJ2-7; D gene: .; V gene: TRBV18; CDR3 protein: CASSPWVGKVLEQYF; CDR3 DNA: TGTGCCAGCTCACCGTGGGTGGGGAAGGTTCTCGAGCAGTACTTC
clone size: .; J gene: TRBJ1-4; D gene: TRBD1; V gene: TRBV4-3; CDR3 protein: CASSQDVVRQGATNEKLFF; CDR3 DNA: TGCGCCAGCAGCCAAGATGTTGTGAGGCAGGGGGCAACTAATGAAAAACTGTTTTTT
clone size: once; J gene: TRBJ1-1; D gene: TRBD1; V gene: TRBV5-6; CDR3 protein: CASNRDRGTYTEAFF; CDR3 DNA: TGTGCCAGCAACCGGGACAGGGGAACCTACACTGAAGCTTTCTTT
clone size: .; J gene: TRBJ2-2; D gene: .; V gene: TRBV27; CDR3 protein: CASRYQVNTGELFF; CDR3 DNA: TGTGCCAGCAGATATCAGGTGAACACCGGGGAGCTGTTTTTT
clone size: .; J gene: TRBJ1-3; D gene: .; V gene: TRBV19; CDR3 protein: CASSAPTLYSGNTIYF; CDR3 DNA: TGTGCCAGTAGTGCACCAACACTTTACTCTGGAAACACCATATATTTT
clone size: .; J gene: TRBJ1-2; D gene: .; V gene: TRBV19; CDR3 protein: CASSTRQAYGYTF; CDR3 DNA: TGTGCCAGTAGTACCCGCCAGGCCTATGGCTACACCTTC
clone size: .; J gene: TRBJ2-1; D gene: TRBD2; V gene: TRBV2; CDR3 protein: CASSARGRAGNEQFF; CDR3 DNA: TGTGCCAGCAGTGCCCGCGGGAGGGCCGGGAATGAGCAGTTCTTC
clone size: .; J gene: TRBJ2-1; D gene: .; V gene: TRBV6-9; CDR3 protein: CASSKHREQFF; CDR3 DNA: TGTGCCAGCAGTAAACATCGGGAGCAGTTCTTC
clone size: once; J gene: TRBJ2-2; D gene: .; V gene: TRBV15; CDR3 protein: CATSTSGSVGELFF; CDR3 DNA: TGTGCCACCAGCACTTCAGGGTCGGTCGGGGAGCTGTTTTTT
clone size: .; J gene: TRBJ2-3; D gene: TRBD2; V gene: TRBV5-1; CDR3 protein: CVSGSSGGTDTQYF; CDR3 DNA: TGCGTTTCGGGGTCTAGCGGAGGCACAGATACGCAGTATTTT
clone size: .; J gene: TRBJ2-2; D gene: .; V gene: TRBV10-1; CDR3 protein: CATQGIMGGELFF; CDR3 DNA: TGCGCCACCCAGGGAATAATGGGCGGGGAGCTGTTTTTT
clone size: once; J gene: TRBJ2-5; D gene: .; V gene: TRBV5-1; CDR3 protein: CASSFLVGQETQYF; CDR3 DNA: TGCGCCAGCAGCTTTTTAGTAGGCCAAGAGACCCAGTACTTC
clone size: once; J gene: TRBJ1-4; D gene: TRBD1; V gene: TRBV28; CDR3 protein: CASSWDREDEKLFF; CDR3 DNA: TGTGCCAGCAGTTGGGACAGGGAGGATGAAAAACTGTTTTTT
clone size: .; J gene: TRBJ1-1; D gene: .; V gene: TRBV18; CDR3 protein: CASSLDQGTTEAFF; CDR3 DNA: TGTGCCAGCTCCCTCGACCAGGGTACCACTGAAGCTTTCTTT
clone size: .; J gene: TRBJ1-4; D gene: .; V gene: TRBV6-1; CDR3 protein: CASSGGGVYNEKLFF; CDR3 DNA: TGTGCCAGCAGTGGCGGAGGGGTTTATAATGAAAAACTGTTTTTT
clone size: .; J gene: TRBJ2-1; D gene: TRBD2; V gene: TRBV5-6; CDR3 protein: CASSLSGLAVYEQFF; CDR3 DNA: TGTGCCAGCAGCCTATCGGGACTAGCTGTCTATGAGCAGTTCTTC
clone size: .; J gene: TRBJ2-5; D gene: TRBD2; V gene: TRBV5-4; CDR3 protein: CASSPTSGDYQETQYF; CDR3 DNA: TGTGCCAGCAGTCCTACTAGCGGGGACTACCAAGAGACCCAGTACTTC
clone size: once; J gene: TRBJ2-3; D gene: TRBD2; V gene: TRBV9; CDR3 protein: CASSVGLAGGRWIPDTQYF; CDR3 DNA: TGTGCCAGCAGCGTGGGACTAGCGGGAGGGCGATGGATCCCAGATACGCAGTATTTT
clone size: .; J gene: TRBJ2-1; D gene: TRBD2; V gene: TRBV7-9; CDR3 protein: CASSLTSGYNEQFF; CDR3 DNA: TGTGCCAGCAGCCTCACTAGCGGATACAATGAGCAGTTCTTC
clone size: .; J gene: TRBJ2-1; D gene: .; V gene: TRBV21-1; CDR3 protein: CASSKPGTGYNEQFF; CDR3 DNA: TGTGCCAGCAGCAAACCCGGGACAGGCTACAATGAGCAGTTCTTC
clone size: .; J gene: TRBJ1-2; D gene: .; V gene: TRBV12-5; CDR3 protein: CASGLVRGANYGYTF; CDR3 DNA: TGTGCTAGTGGTTTGGTTCGGGGGGCGAACTATGGCTACACCTTC
clone size: .; J gene: TRBJ2-3; D gene: TRBD2; V gene: TRBV7-8; CDR3 protein: CASSLWSSGRTDTQYF; CDR3 DNA: TGTGCCAGCAGCTTATGGTCTAGCGGGAGAACAGATACGCAGTATTTT
clone size: .; J gene: TRBJ1-1; D gene: .; V gene: TRBV5-4; CDR3 protein: CASSLEGSSEAFF; CDR3 DNA: TGTGCCAGCAGCTTGGAGGGGTCGTCTGAAGCTTTCTTT
clone size: .; J gene: TRBJ1-5; D gene: .; V gene: TRBV19; CDR3 protein: CASSIGLKVKHF; CDR3 DNA: TGTGCCAGTAGTATAGGTCTGAAGGTTAAGCATTTT